A single sample gave rise to the 12 T cell receptor beta chains below, sequenced in a study of identical twins. TCRdb fed the 5' RACE reads into MiXCR, producing one record per CDR3 protein. Found here are 450,000 or so distinct CDR3 sequences, 24% of them singletons; the top ten hold roughly 2.8%. The same specimen was also included in a second study, on T cells expressing NK-cell markers.

Sequencing was done on a sample of CD4+ T cells sorted from blood. These receptors all come from a woman aged 18-30 years in good health.

This clonotype was observed a handful of times. This chain links TRBV6-4 with TRBJ2-3; no definite D call. Germline CDR1 and CDR2: MRHNA and SNTAGT. Trimming shortened V by 2 bases and J by 0 bases, and 6 bases separated the two germline ends. This CDR3 comprises 14 residues. The CDR3 sequence is CASSDRASTDTQYF. The CDR3 DNA follows: TGTGCCAGCAGTGACCGGGCGAGCACAGATACGCAGTATTTT.

This clonotype was detected only a few times. The chain joins TRBV14 to TRBJ2-7; 7 bases match TRBD1. Germline values: CDR1 SGHDN, CDR2 FVKESK. The CDR3 is 17 amino acids. Trimming cost V 4 bases and J 0 bases; bases outside gene matches: 12. This CDR3 reads CASSPEQGRLLSYEQYF. For the CDR3, the DNA is TGTGCCAGCAGCCCCGAACAGGGGCGCCTCCTCTCCTACGAGCAGTACTTC.

The gene calls are TRBV7-9 and TRBJ2-1; the match to TRBD2 covers 12 bases. V dropped 4 bases and J dropped 5; count of bases not matched to a gene: 6. The CDR3 is made up of 16 amino acids. CDR1 SEHNR and CDR2 FQNEAQ come from the germline V gene (reference sequence). Here the CDR3 DNA reads TGTGCCAGCAGCTCCCTTCCTAGCGGGAGGGACAATGAGCAGTTCTTC. It encodes CASSSLPSGRDNEQFF.

This clonotype was found a few times. The chain uses TRBV29-1 and TRBJ2-3, with TRBD1 matching over 9 bases. J was trimmed by 7 bases and V by 6 bases; bases with no gene match: 8. The CDR3 is 13 amino acids. Germline V gene lookup returns CDR1 SQVTM and CDR2 ANQGSEA. The CDR3 loop is CSVQGATTYTQYF. CDR3 coding DNA: TGCAGCGTACAGGGGGCGACTACCTATACGCAGTATTTT.

CDR3 sequence (DNA): TGTGCCAGCAGCTTTGCCGGGACAGGGTCAGAGTGGCAGTTCTTC. It codes for CASSFAGTGSEWQFF. This chain connects TRBV7-2 to TRBJ2-1; the match to TRBD1 covers 9 bases. The trim removed 3 bases at V and 12 bases at J, leaving 12 bases unmatched. Germline V gene data show CDR1 as SGHTA and CDR2 as FQGNSA. The CDR3 is 15 residues long. Full variable domain (outside the CDR3, taken from reference TRBV7-2 and TRBJ2-1): GAGVSQSPSNKVTEKGKDVELRCDPISGHTALYWYRQSLGQGLEFLIYFQGNSAPDKSGLPSDRFSAERTGGSVSTLTIQRTQQEDSAVYLCASSFAGTGSEWQFFGPGTRLTVL.

The chain links TRBV20-1 to TRBJ1-2, with D uncertain. Trimming removed 6 bases at V and 8 bases at J, with 13 bases between. The CDR3 runs to 11 residues. Germline V gene data show CDR1 as DFQATT and CDR2 as SNEGSKA (reference sequence). DNA for the CDR3: TGCAGTGCGGGCGGATACGGAGGCTACACCTTC. Translating it yields CSAGGYGGYTF.

This clonotype was seen a handful of times. V usage is TRBV20-1 and J usage is TRBJ2-1, with a tentative D call TRBD2 (6 bases). Germline lookup yields CDR1 DFQATT and CDR2 SNEGSKA (reference sequence). CDR3 size: 14 residues. Trimming removed 3 bases at V and 0 bases at J, with 9 bases between. The CDR3 DNA reads TGCAGTGCTAGCCGGGGGACCTCCTACAATGAGCAGTTCTTC. It codes for CSASRGTSYNEQFF.

The V gene is TRBV11-2, the J gene TRBJ2-7; D may be TRBD1 (5 bases). The CDR3 has 18 amino acids. V lost 1 base and J lost 1, with 20 bases in between. The V gene's germline CDR1 is SGHAT and CDR2 FQNNGV. The CDR3 here is CASSLGLLLRRQSYEQYF. The CDR3 DNA reads as TGTGCCAGCAGCTTAGGCCTTCTGTTAAGGAGACAGTCCTACGAGCAGTACTTC.

This clonotype has only a few counts. This chain connects TRBV10-3 to TRBJ1-2; a weak D match, TRBD1 (5 bases). V lost 6 bases and J lost 0, with 11 bases in between. This CDR3 spans 14 amino acids. In germline, CDR1 is ENHRY, CDR2 SYGVKD. CDR3 loop: CAIRSDRSNYGYTF. The CDR3 DNA is TGTGCCATCAGGTCAGACAGATCTAACTATGGCTACACCTTC.

This clonotype came up once. The chain combines TRBV30 with TRBJ2-5; TRBD1 matches 7 bases. CDR3 size: 14 residues. CDR1 is GTSNPN and CDR2 is SVGIG in the germline V gene (reference sequence). The ends lost 0 bases at V and 4 bases at J; junction bases unmatched: 5. The CDR3 bases are TGTGCCTGGAGTGTACAGGCAGGGGGAGAGACCCAGTACTTC. It encodes CAWSVQAGGETQYF. The whole variable domain, filled in from reference TRBV30 and TRBJ2-5, reads SQTIHQWPATLVQPVGSPLSLECTVEGTSNPNLYWYRQAAGRGLQLLFYSVGIGQISSEVPQNLSASRPQDRQFILSSKKLLLSDSGFYLCAWSVQAGGETQYFGPGTRLLVL.

The J gene is TRBJ2-1, the V gene TRBV12-3 or TRBV12-4; 12 nucleotides line up with TRBD2. CDR3 length: 14 amino acids. Unmatched junction bases numbered 9, after V lost 7 bases and J lost 11 bases. The CDR3: CASTLAGGRNKQFF. For the CDR3, the DNA is TGTGCCAGCACCCTAGCGGGAGGGCGTAATAAGCAGTTCTTC.

This chain uses TRBV14 with TRBJ2-3; D is undetermined. This CDR3 has 12 residues. Trimming shortened V by 2 bases and J by 6 bases, and 6 bases separated the two germline ends. Germline-derived CDR1 and CDR2 are SGHDN and FVKESK. The CDR3 region has the DNA TGTGCCAGCAGCCAACGTATTGATACGCAGTATTTT. Residues: CASSQRIDTQYF.